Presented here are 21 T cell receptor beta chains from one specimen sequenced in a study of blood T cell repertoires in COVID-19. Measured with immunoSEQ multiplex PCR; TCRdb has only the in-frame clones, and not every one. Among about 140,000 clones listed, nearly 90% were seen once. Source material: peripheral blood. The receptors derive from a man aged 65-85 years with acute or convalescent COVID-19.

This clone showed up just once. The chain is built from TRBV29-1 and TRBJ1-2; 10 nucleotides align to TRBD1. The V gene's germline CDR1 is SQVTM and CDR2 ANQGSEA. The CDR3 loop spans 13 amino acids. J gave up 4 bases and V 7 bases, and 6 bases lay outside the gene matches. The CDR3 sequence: CSAWDRGSYGYTF. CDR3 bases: TGCAGCGCCTGGGACAGGGGAAGCTATGGCTACACCTTC.

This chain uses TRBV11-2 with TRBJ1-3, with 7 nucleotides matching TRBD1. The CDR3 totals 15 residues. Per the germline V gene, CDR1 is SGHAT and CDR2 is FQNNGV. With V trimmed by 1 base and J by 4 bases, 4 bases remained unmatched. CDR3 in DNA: TGTGCCAGCAGCTTAGCGACAGGGTCCGGAAACACCATATATTTT. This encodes CASSLATGSGNTIYF.

The CDR3 DNA follows: TGTGCCAGCAGTTACCTCCCGTCAGGGGACCCCACTGAAGCTTTCTTT. Protein product: CASSYLPSGDPTEAFF. This rearrangement joins TRBV6-5 to TRBJ1-1; D perhaps matches TRBD1 (6 bases). Germline loops: CDR1 MNHEY, CDR2 SVGAGI. This CDR3 comprises 16 residues. V was pared by 2 bases and J by 4 bases, with 17 bases between.

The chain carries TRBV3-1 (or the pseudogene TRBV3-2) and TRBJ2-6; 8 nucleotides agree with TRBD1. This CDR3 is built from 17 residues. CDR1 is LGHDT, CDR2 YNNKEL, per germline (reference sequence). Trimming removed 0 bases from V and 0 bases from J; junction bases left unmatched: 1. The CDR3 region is CASSQDRGPSGANVLTF. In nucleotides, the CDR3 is TGTGCCAGCAGCCAAGACAGGGGGCCCTCTGGGGCCAACGTCCTGACTTTC.

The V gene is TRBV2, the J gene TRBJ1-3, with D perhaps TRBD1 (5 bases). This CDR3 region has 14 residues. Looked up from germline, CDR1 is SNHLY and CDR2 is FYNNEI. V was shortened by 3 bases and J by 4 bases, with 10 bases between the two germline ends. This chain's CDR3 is CASSEGGAGNTIYF. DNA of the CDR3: TGTGCCAGCAGTGAGGGAGGGGCAGGAAACACCATATATTTT.

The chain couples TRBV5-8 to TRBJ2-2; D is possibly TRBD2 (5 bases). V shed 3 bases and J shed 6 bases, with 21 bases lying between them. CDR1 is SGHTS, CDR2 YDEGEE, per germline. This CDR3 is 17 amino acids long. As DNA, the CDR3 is TGTGCCAGCAGCTCTACACCCTTACTCCGGGGAGCCGGGGAGCTGTTTTTT. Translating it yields CASSSTPLLRGAGELFF.

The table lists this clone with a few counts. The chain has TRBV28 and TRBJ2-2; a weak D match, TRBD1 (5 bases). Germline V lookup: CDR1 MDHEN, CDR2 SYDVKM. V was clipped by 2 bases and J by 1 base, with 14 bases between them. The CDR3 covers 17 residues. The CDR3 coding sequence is TGTGCCAGCAGTTTAGGGGCTGGTACGGTGAACACCGGGGAGCTGTTTTTT. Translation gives CASSLGAGTVNTGELFF.

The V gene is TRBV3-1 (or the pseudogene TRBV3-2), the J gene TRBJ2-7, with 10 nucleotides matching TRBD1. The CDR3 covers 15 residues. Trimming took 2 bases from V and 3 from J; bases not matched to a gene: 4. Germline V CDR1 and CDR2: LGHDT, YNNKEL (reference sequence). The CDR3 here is CASSQRQGAFYEQYF. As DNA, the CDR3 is TGTGCCAGCAGCCAACGACAGGGGGCTTTCTACGAGCAGTACTTC.

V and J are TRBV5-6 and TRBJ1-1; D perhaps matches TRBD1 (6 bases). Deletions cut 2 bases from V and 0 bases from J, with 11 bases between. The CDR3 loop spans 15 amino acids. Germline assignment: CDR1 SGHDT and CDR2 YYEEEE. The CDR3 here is CASSLRRTVNTEAFF. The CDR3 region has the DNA TGTGCCAGCAGCTTAAGACGGACAGTGAACACTGAAGCTTTCTTT.

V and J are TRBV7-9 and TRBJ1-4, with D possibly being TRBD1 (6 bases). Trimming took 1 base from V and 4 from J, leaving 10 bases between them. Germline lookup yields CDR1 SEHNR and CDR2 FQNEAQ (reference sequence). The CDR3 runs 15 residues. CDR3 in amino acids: CASSLGGPSNEKLFF. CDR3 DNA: TGTGCCAGCAGCTTAGGGGGGCCAAGTAATGAAAAACTGTTTTTT.

CDR3 protein: CASSHQAEGAIDEQFF. CDR3 nucleotide sequence: TGCGCCAGCAGCCACCAGGCGGAGGGGGCAATCGATGAGCAGTTCTTC. The chain employs TRBV4-1 and TRBJ2-1; D is perhaps TRBD1 (7 bases). Germline CDR1 MGHRA, CDR2 YSYEKL. Trimming took off 3 bases at V and 8 bases at J, with 20 bases between the two ends. The CDR3 consists of 16 residues.

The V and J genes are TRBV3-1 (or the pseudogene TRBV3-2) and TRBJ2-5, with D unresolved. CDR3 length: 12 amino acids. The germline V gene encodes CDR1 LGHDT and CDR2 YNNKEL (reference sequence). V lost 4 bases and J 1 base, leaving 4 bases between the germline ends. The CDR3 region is CASSPLQETQYF. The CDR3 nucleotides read TGTGCCAGCAGCCCCCTCCAAGAGACCCAGTACTTC.

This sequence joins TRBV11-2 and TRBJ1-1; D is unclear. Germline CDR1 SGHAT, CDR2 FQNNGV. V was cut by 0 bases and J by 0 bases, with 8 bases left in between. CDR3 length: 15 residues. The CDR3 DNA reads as TGTGCCAGCAGCTTAGAAAGACTCCTGAACACTGAAGCTTTCTTT. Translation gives CASSLERLLNTEAFF.

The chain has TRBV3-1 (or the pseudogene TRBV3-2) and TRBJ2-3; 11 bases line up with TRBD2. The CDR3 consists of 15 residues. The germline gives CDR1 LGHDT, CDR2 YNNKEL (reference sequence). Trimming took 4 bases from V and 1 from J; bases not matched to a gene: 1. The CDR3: CASSRGLAGTDTQYF. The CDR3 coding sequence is TGTGCCAGCAGCCGGGGACTAGCGGGCACAGATACGCAGTATTTT.

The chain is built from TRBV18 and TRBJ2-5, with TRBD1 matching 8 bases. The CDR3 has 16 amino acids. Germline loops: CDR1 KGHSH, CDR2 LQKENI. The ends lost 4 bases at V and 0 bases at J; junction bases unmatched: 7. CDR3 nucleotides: TGTGCCAGCTCACTGGGACAGGCGTGGTACCAAGAGACCCAGTACTTC. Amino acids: CASSLGQAWYQETQYF. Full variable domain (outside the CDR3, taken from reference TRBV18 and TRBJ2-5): NAGVMQNPRHLVRRRGQEARLRCSPMKGHSHVYWYRQLPEEGLKFMVYLQKENIIDESGMPKERFSAEFPKEGPSILRIQQVVRGDSAAYFCASSLGQAWYQETQYFGPGTRLLVL.

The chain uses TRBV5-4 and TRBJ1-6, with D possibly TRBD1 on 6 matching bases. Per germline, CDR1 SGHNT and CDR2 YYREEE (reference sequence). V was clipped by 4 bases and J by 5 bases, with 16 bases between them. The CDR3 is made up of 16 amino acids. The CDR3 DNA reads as TGTGCCAGCAGCCCTCAGAGGGGGACGGATAATTCACCCCTCCACTTT. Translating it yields CASSPQRGTDNSPLHF.

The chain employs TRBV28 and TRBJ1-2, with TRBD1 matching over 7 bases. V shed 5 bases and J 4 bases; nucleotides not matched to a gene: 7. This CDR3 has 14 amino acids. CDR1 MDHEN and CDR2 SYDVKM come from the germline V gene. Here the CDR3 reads CASSPPGQTYGYTF. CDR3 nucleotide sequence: TGTGCCAGCAGTCCGCCGGGACAGACCTATGGCTACACCTTC.

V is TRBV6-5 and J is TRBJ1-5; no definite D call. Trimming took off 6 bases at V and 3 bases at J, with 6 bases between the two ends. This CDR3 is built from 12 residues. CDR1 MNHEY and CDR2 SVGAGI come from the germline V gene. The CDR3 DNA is TGTGCCAGCAGCGGGTTCAATCAGCCCCAGCATTTT. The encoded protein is CASSGFNQPQHF.

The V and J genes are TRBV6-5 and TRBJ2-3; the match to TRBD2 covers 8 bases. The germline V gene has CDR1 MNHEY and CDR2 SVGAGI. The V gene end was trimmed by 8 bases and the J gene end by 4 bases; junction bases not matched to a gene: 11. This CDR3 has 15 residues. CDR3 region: CASSPQPAGADTQYF. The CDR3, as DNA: TGTGCCAGCTCCCCCCAACCAGCGGGAGCAGATACGCAGTATTTT.

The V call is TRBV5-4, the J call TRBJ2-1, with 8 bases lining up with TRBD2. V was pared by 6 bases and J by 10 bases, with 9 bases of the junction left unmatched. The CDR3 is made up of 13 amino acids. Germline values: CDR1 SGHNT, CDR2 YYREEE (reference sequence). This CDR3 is CASKGVAGREQFF. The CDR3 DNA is TGTGCCAGCAAGGGAGTAGCGGGAAGGGAGCAGTTCTTC.

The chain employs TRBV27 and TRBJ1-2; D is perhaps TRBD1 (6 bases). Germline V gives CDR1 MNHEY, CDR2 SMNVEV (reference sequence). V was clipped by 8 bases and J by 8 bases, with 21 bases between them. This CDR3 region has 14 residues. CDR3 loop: CASRYYRESDGYTF. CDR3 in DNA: TGTGCCAGCCGCTACTACAGGGAATCAGACGGCTACACCTTC.